This paragraph reports one T cell receptor (beta chain). Antigen: not known. CDR1 is SGHDN, CDR2 FVKESK, per germline. The CDR3 runs 14 residues. The V gene lost 0 bases and the J gene lost 5 bases, with 11 bases spanning the gap. An input of roughly 0.5 to 1 ug of RNA was subjected to reverse transcription using random hexamers. TCRdb analysed the immunoSEQ multiplex PCR reads with MiXCR anew, one entry per CDR3 protein. The sample carries more than 200,000 distinct CDR3 sequences, less than 95% recorded once. These data are taken from a study of CD8 T cells in Susac syndrome. Across the study: Active disease was present in six of the sequenced Susac syndrome patients, and remission in roughly 8.

The study's findings and limits: Clonal expansion did not appear in Susac syndrome CD4+ T cell repertoires.

The diagnostic criteria were recently defined, and patients with Susac syndrome met them for definite or probable disease. TEMRA cells underwent FACS enrichment and CD8+ and CD4+ T cells underwent negative isolation. The rearrangement joins TRBV14 to TRBJ2-7, with D perhaps TRBD1 or TRBD2 (5 bases each). The clonotype originates from a human donor with Susac syndrome. Material: CD4+ T cells from PBMCs. CDR3 protein: CASSQDLRDHEQYF. CDR3 coding DNA: TGTGCCAGCAGCCAAGATCTCAGGGACCACGAGCAGTACTTC.